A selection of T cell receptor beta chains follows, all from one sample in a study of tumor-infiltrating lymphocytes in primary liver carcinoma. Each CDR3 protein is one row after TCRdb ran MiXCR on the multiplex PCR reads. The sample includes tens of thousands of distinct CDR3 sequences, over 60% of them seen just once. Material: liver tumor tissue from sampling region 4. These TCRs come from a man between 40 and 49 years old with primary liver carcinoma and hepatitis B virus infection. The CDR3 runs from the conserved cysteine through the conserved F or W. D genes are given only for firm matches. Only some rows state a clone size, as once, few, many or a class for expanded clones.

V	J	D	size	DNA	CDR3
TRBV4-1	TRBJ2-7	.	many	TGCGCCAGCAGCCTAGACAGGACCTCCTACGAGCAGTACTTC	CASSLDRTSYEQYF
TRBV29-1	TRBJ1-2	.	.	TGCAGCGTTAGGGGCCTCTATGGCTACACCTTC	CSVRGLYGYTF
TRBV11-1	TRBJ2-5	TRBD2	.	TGTGCCAGCGACTTTGAGACTAGCGGGACAGAGACCCAGTACTTC	CASDFETSGTETQYF
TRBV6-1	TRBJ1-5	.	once	TGTGCCAGCAGGGAGTCGGCAGATAGCATTCAGCCCCAGCTTTTT	CASRESADSIQPQLF
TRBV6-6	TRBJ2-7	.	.	TGTGTCAGCAGTTACCTACAGAGGGGGGTTGCCTACGAGCAGTACTTC	CVSSYLQRGVAYEQYF
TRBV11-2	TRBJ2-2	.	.	TGTGAAAGCAGCTTTGCGGGATCAAACACCGGGGAGCTGTTTTTT	CESSFAGSNTGELFF
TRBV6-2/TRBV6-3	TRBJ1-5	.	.	TGTGTCAGCAGTTACTCGGCAGCAATGCAACCCCAGCATTTT	CVSSYSAAMQPQHF
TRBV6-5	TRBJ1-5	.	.	TGCGCCAGCAGGAGACAGGCCCATAGCAATCAGCTCCAGCATTTT	CASRRQAHSNQLQHF
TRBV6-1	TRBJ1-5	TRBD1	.	TGTGCCAGCAGTGAAGGGACAGGCGATAGCATCCAGCCTCAGCATTTT	CASSEGTGDSIQPQHF
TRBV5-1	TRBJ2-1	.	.	TGCGCCAGCACCCTGGGGGCTAGAGGGAGGAATGAGCAGTTCTTC	CASTLGARGRNEQFF
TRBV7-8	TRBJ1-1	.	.	TGTGCCAGCAGCTCACTTCAAGGGAACGGAGGTAGCGCTGAAGCTTCCTTT	CASSSLQGNGGSAEASF
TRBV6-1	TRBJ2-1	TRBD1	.	TGTGCCAGCAGTGGGGACAGGGGGTTTAGCAATGAGCAGTTCTTC	CASSGDRGFSNEQFF
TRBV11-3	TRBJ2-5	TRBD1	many	TGTGCCAGCAGTCGGGGACAGAATGGAGAGACCCAGTACTTC	CASSRGQNGETQYF
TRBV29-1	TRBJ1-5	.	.	TGCAGGGTTGGCGGGGCGGGACAGCCCCAGCATTTT	CRVGGAGQPQHF
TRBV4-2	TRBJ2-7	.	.	TGTGCCAGCTGCCAAGATCGGGACGAGCAGTACTTC	CASCQDRDEQYF
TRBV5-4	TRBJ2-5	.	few	TGTGCCGGCAGCTTGGACAAGGCCGTCAAATACTTT	CAGSLDKAVKYF
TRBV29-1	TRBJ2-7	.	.	TGCAGCATTGAAGATCCAGGAGGAAGCTCCTACGAACAGTACTTC	CSIEDPGGSSYEQYF
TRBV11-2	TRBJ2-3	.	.	TGTGCCAGGGAAACAGAGTTTATCGCCACAGATACGCAGTATTTT	CARETEFIATDTQYF
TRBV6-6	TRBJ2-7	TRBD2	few	TGTGCCAGCAGAAAAGGACTAGCGGTGGGCGAGCGGTACTTC	CASRKGLAVGERYF
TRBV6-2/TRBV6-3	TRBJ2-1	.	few	TGTGCCAACATCCACGGAGGGGGGGGGTCCTACAATGAGCAGTTCTTC	CANIHGGGGSYNEQFF